This TCR beta chain was identified in a study of blood T cell repertoires in COVID-19. At the level of the study: COVID-19 samples collected from the United States, Italy and Spain covered acute and convalescent phases. In each case, the material was cDNA or gDNA derived from T cells, B-cell-depleted T cells, or PBMCs.

The CDR3 is 15 residues long. From germline, CDR1 is KGHDR and CDR2 SFDVKD. After removal of 5 bases from V and 2 bases from J, the junction contained 3 bases not matched to a gene. Generated by immunoSEQ multiplex PCR, the TCRdb table keeps only in-frame clones and is missing some. The data show 68,000 or so clones, about 88% seen once. The clonotype originates from a man aged 65 to 85 with active or convalescent COVID-19. The chain uses TRBV24-1 and TRBJ2-1; 9 nucleotides align to TRBD2. The sequenced sample was peripheral blood. CDR3 DNA: TGTGCCACCAGTGGGGGCGGGAGGGCCTACAATGAGCAGTTCTTC. As protein: CATSGGGRAYNEQFF.